This T cell receptor (beta chain) is drawn from a study of shared clonotypes between healthy human individuals. Libraries were prepared by immunoSEQ multiplex PCR; TCRdb keeps only in-frame clonotypes and omits some of them. The sample carries nearly 1 million clones, less than 85% recorded once. CDR1 is SGHDN, CDR2 FVKESK, per germline. CDR3 length equals 19 residues. Trimming pared 0 bases from V and 2 bases from J, leaving 17 bases between. The specimen was memory CD4+ T cells sorted from blood. Documented subset: CD45RA-negative fraction. The clonotype was recovered from a young man in good health. V is TRBV14 and J is TRBJ2-6, with D possibly matching TRBD1 (5 bases). CDR3 sequence reads: CASSQDVRILGAGANVLTF. CDR3 coding DNA: TGTGCCAGCAGCCAAGATGTAAGGATCCTAGGGGCTGGGGCCAACGTCCTGACTTTC.